This TCR beta chain came from a study of cytomegalovirus exposure and HLA in healthy donors (dated by TCRdb to 2016 to 2017). About the investigation overall: According to an earlier analysis of 587 of the donors, 150 million to 200 million T cells yielded roughly 110 million unique TCR beta sequences and around 280 Gb of sequence data. A later analysis re-examined previously published TCR beta repertoires from just over 650 donors and added high-resolution HLA genotyping to investigate patterns of TCR occurrence. Donor age, sex, ethnicity and CMV serostatus were collected together with the repertoire data. The aim of the study was to test whether cataloging public T cell receptors could identify signatures of past pathogen exposure. In a later genetic analysis, genome-wide SNP genotypes for 398 of the 666 donors were used, and that subset was treated as a discovery cohort. Rather than using new phenotypic data, the later analysis identified candidate immune exposures from TCR beta sequences and from how often those sequences occurred across donors. All discovery cohort repertoires had been generated using a single sequencing platform. An early release that covered about 600 HLA-typed donors contained approximately 300 gigabases of sequencing data and 80 million or so unique TCR sequences. Along with the approximately 670-subject first cohort, a separate validation cohort of over a hundred different subjects was used. The number of typed donors differed by locus: about 620-640 for A, B, C, DRB1 and DQB1; some 540 for DQA1; over 600 for DPA1; and some 430 for DPB1. HLA typing covered class I and class II loci at four-digit resolution. Of the roughly 400 genotyped donors, less than 90% were placed in the genetic ancestry cluster associated with self-reported Caucasian donors. Roughly 5 DR-DQ haplotypes were handled as single units for association and clustering because linkage in the cohort was strong. High-throughput TCR immunosequencing, statistical association of individual TCRs with disease status, and machine learning were combined to predict cytomegalovirus infection status. In an earlier analysis of 500 to 650 of the donors, high-throughput TCR beta sequencing was used to judge whether each TCR beta V gene segment behaved as functional or pseudogenic. The study used immunosequencing to profile the T cell repertoires of under 700 subjects and linked those repertoires to cytomegalovirus serostatus. Among 350 to 400 genotyped donors of the cohort, an average of around 240,000 unique TCR beta nucleotide sequences were sequenced per donor, roughly a sixth of them non-productive.

The cohort was made up of 500 to 850 healthy bone marrow donors. At the time of sampling, every cohort member was nominally healthy, though immune exposures that went unrecorded were likely present. The donor was CMV seronegative and belonged to the group of roughly 330 seronegative cohort members. Every donor gave a peripheral blood sample, and the peripheral blood mononuclear cells from that sample were used for TCR beta sequencing. The Qiagen DNeasy Blood Extraction Kit was used to extract genomic DNA from the blood cell samples. Libraries came from the immunoSEQ multiplex PCR assay. For the multiplex PCR, a mixture combining 60 forward primers for TCR Vbeta segments and 13 reverse primers for TCR Jbeta segments was used. The CDR3 region of rearranged TCR beta genes was amplified from genomic DNA by a multiplex PCR assay. The amplified TCR beta libraries were sequenced on the Illumina HiSeq System as 87-base-pair reads. Regarding the original processing steps: In a later analysis, 77 million or so unique TCR beta chains were counted across the 500 to 700 repertoires, and approximately 9.9 million of these chains were shared by at least two donors. A nearest-neighbor algorithm error-corrected the raw reads and collapsed the reads into unique sequences, merging closely related sequences to remove PCR and sequencing errors. To assign V, D and J gene segments, CDR3 sequences were aligned to IMGT reference sequences. For a sequence to be retained, a match of at least six nucleotides to both a V gene segment and a J gene segment was required. A rearrangement counted as productive if the CDR3 had no stop codons and remained in frame with V and J, and every other rearrangement counted as non-productive. Following IMGT convention, CDR3 was defined as the stretch from the second conserved V-encoded cysteine up to the conserved J-encoded phenylalanine. The earlier analysis of 500 to 750 of the donors excluded any sequence lacking an unambiguous match to a single V gene segment. An earlier analysis of several hundred of the donors called V segments functional above 56.7% productive rearrangements and segregating when the between-donor standard deviation exceeded 5%. To diagnose cytomegalovirus status from the catalog of TCR beta chain sequences, a statistical classification framework was built. In a later analysis, TCR nucleotide sequences were compared against IMGT/GENE-DB human TR gene sequences so that V and J genes could be assigned. Using the TCRdist pipeline, a later analysis assigned CDR3 sequences along with most-parsimonious VDJ recombination scenarios. In a later analysis, each TCR beta chain was defined by its CDR3 amino acid sequence together with its V-gene family, and reads without a unique V-gene family were excluded. As a way to deal with suspected cross-contamination and a sequencing artifact, a later analysis dropped over 550 nucleotide sequences that were highly shared and had low generation probability. A later analysis calculated a clonal expansion index for each public chain from normalized within-repertoire ranks of inferred template counts. In a later analysis, generation probabilities were computed using a VDJ recombination model fitted to out-of-frame rearrangements, and the results were checked against IGoR. In a later analysis, hypergeometric tests were used to score TCR-TCR, TCR-HLA and TCR-CMV co-occurrence, with a repertoire-size bias correction applied to TCR pairs. In a later analysis, false discovery rates were estimated by permuting HLA or CMV assignments 20 times. In a later analysis, co-occurring TCRs were grouped with DBSCAN, and TCRdist sequence similarity was added when clustering was performed within HLA-allele-positive subsets. Repertoires with fewer than 30,000 or more than 120,000 public chains, plus five repertoires with anomalous nucleotide sharing, were excluded from co-occurrence clustering. The source is immuneACCESS, and TCRdb retained only in-frame sequences with V and J called. Part of the clones is not carried over; for the studies checked, unresolved V genes explain less than half of this, and the remainder is unexplained. V, J and clone size are taken as reported in that table, and D and trimming were inferred from the DNA itself. This sample comprises approximately 140,000 clones, over 70% of them detected only once. The ten largest clonotypes hold 4.5% to 6.5% of the sample.

General findings and caveats noted by the study authors: A later genetic analysis associated a missense DCLRE1C variant with V-gene and J-gene trimming of TCR beta chains, and an independent cohort replicated the association. The classifier was reported to diagnose cytomegalovirus status with high specificity and sensitivity in both the original cohort and the validation cohort. A later analysis reported that several top co-occurrence clusters appeared linked to parvovirus B19, influenza, CMV and Epstein-Barr virus. In an earlier analysis of 587 of the donors, most TCR beta V segments appeared in productive rearrangements about 87% or about 30% of the time, broadly matching IMGT annotations. Correlated functional status among segregating V segments might be attributable to linkage disequilibrium, but an unknown experimental factor could not be ruled out. In the study, 150 to 200 TCR beta chains were listed as associated with cytomegalovirus. In a later analysis, TCR association rates were found to vary across HLA loci, with the most associated TCRs seen for DRB1 alleles and the fewest for HLA-C alleles. Some IMGT-functional V segments, including TRBV6-2 and TRBV6-3, could not be distinguished by the 87-base-pair reads and were therefore excluded. This cohort had only TCR beta chains sequenced, and the lack of alpha or paired-chain data limited which features could be detected. Three of the identified cytomegalovirus-associated TCR beta chains were confirmed in vitro to be specific for cytomegalovirus antigens. When HLA alleles, especially DR and DQ, strongly co-occurred, TCR associations were difficult to assign to individual alleles. A later analysis found that HLA-associated TCR beta chains were more clonally expanded and had lower generation probabilities than equally common non-associated chains. A later analysis found that most CMV-associated TCR beta chains appeared HLA-restricted, with HLA associations seemingly driven largely by CMV exposure. The earlier analysis of around 600 of the donors excluded some 16 rarely observed V segments, including chromosome 9 orphons, because counts were too low. A later genetic analysis reported fewer N-insertions in productive TCRs among donors in an Asian-associated ancestry cluster than the roughly 700-donor mean. A further reported finding was that TCR beta sequences accurately predicted the HLA-A and HLA-B alleles for most subjects in the first cohort. The presence/absence analyses assumed that sequencing depth was roughly uniform across donors, and that assumption may not be true. Because HLA typing was missing for some donors at each locus, association tests included only the typed subset. CMV serostatus was the only immune exposure information available for the cohort. In a later analysis, 16,951 TCR beta sequences were associated with specific HLA alleles at a false discovery rate of 0.05. The authors suggested that the approach could potentially be extended to other disease states and immunological phenotypes. Most TCR sequences were observed very rarely across donors, whereas some public TCRs were present in many individuals. The sequencing pipeline was judged likely to have produced a cluster of highly shared sequence variants as a technical artifact.

Concerning this clone itself: Its antigen is not yet known. Base qualities are not recorded, but no much larger clone differs from it by a single base.

Measured from the cysteine to the phenylalanine, the CDR3 is 14 residues long. The DNA shown is the 42-base CDR3, in frame from base 1. The germline V gene (reference sequence) yields WNHNN for CDR1 and SYGVQD for CDR2. At the junction V is shortened by 4 bases and J by 1 base; bases outside the gene matches: 3. The sequencing input was PBMCs. This chain is built from TRBV10-1 and TRBJ1-2, and TRBD1 matches 7 of the central bases. The source of this sequence is a male donor in good health and CMV-seronegative. Here is the DNA: TGCGCCAGCAGTGCCGGGACAGATAACTATGGCTACACCTTC. Its translation is CASSAGTDNYGYTF.